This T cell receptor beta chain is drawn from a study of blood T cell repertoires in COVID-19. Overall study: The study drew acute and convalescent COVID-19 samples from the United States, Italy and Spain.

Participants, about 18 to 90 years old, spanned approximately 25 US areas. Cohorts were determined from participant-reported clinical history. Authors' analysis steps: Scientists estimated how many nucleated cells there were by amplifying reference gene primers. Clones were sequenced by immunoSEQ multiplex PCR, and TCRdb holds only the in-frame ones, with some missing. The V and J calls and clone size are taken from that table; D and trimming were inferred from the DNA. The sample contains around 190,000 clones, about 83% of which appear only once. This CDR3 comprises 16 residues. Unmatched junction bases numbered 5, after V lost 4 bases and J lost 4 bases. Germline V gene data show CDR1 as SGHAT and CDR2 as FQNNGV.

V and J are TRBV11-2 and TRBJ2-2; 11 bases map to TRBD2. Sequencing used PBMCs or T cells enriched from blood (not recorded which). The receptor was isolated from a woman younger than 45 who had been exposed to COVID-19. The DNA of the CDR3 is TGTGCCAGCAGCTCCCCTAGCGGGGGGCTCACCGGGGAGCTGTTTTTT. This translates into CASSSPSGGLTGELFF.